A selection of T cell receptor beta chains follows, all from one sample in a study of blood T cell repertoires in COVID-19. Measured with immunoSEQ multiplex PCR; TCRdb has only the in-frame clones, and not every one. The sample lists around 100,000 clones, about 90% seen once, with around 7% in the top ten. Sequencing was done on a sample of peripheral blood. All receptors derive from a human donor with acute or convalescent COVID-19. The donor label of this sample is uncertain. CDR3s include the opening cysteine and the closing phenylalanine or tryptophan. The order of the fields is D gene, clone size, J gene, CDR3 length, V gene, CDR3 DNA, CDR3 protein. D genes are given only for firm matches. The listing skips clone size in some rows; elsewhere it reads once, few, many or a size class.

d_gene: TRBD1; abundance: NA; j_gene: TRBJ1-1; len: 14; v_gene: TRBV18; CDR3nt: TGTGCCAGCTCACCGAGGGACAGAGACACTGAAGCTTTCTTT; CDR3aa: CASSPRDRDTEAFF
d_gene: NA; abundance: NA; j_gene: TRBJ1-2; len: 16; v_gene: TRBV4-1; CDR3nt: TGCGCCAGCAGCCAAGATAGGTATGAGAGGGGGAATGGCTACACCTTC; CDR3aa: CASSQDRYERGNGYTF
d_gene: NA; abundance: once; j_gene: TRBJ1-2; len: 15; v_gene: TRBV24-1; CDR3nt: TGTGCCACCAGTGACCCCTACGACAGTAACTATGGCTACACCTTC; CDR3aa: CATSDPYDSNYGYTF
d_gene: NA; abundance: many; j_gene: TRBJ1-3; len: 13; v_gene: TRBV6-1; CDR3nt: TGTGCCAGCAGTGAAGGGCAGGGAAACACCATATATTTT; CDR3aa: CASSEGQGNTIYF
d_gene: NA; abundance: NA; j_gene: TRBJ1-4; len: 13; v_gene: TRBV27; CDR3nt: TGTGCCAGCAGCGGGGCAACTAATGAAAAACTGTTTTTT; CDR3aa: CASSGATNEKLFF
d_gene: NA; abundance: NA; j_gene: TRBJ1-3; len: 15; v_gene: TRBV18; CDR3nt: TGTGCCAGCTCACCAGGGGGGTCCTCTGGAAACACCATATATTTT; CDR3aa: CASSPGGSSGNTIYF
d_gene: NA; abundance: NA; j_gene: TRBJ1-2; len: 12; v_gene: TRBV28; CDR3nt: TGTGCCAGCAGTCTGACACTCTATGGCTACACCTTC; CDR3aa: CASSLTLYGYTF
d_gene: NA; abundance: NA; j_gene: TRBJ2-7; len: 15; v_gene: TRBV6-5; CDR3nt: TGTGCCAGCAGTAGTGCCTACAGGGACCCCTACGAGCAGTACTTC; CDR3aa: CASSSAYRDPYEQYF
d_gene: NA; abundance: once; j_gene: TRBJ1-1; len: 14; v_gene: TRBV2; CDR3nt: TGTGCCAGCAGTGCCCTCTCGAGGGAAGCTGAAGCTTTCTTT; CDR3aa: CASSALSREAEAFF
d_gene: NA; abundance: NA; j_gene: TRBJ2-5; len: 13; v_gene: TRBV28; CDR3nt: TGTGCCAGCAGTTTAGGCGGAAGAGAGACCCAGTACTTC; CDR3aa: CASSLGGRETQYF
d_gene: TRBD2; abundance: NA; j_gene: TRBJ2-3; len: 15; v_gene: TRBV19; CDR3nt: TGTGCCAGTAGACTAGCGGGGGGAGCCACAGATACGCAGTATTTT; CDR3aa: CASRLAGGATDTQYF
d_gene: NA; abundance: NA; j_gene: TRBJ1-3; len: 14; v_gene: TRBV2; CDR3nt: TGTGCCAGCAGTGAGCGACTGCAGGGAAACACCATATATTTT; CDR3aa: CASSERLQGNTIYF
d_gene: NA; abundance: NA; j_gene: TRBJ2-7; len: 16; v_gene: TRBV18; CDR3nt: TGTGCCAGCTCACCACGGGGAGTCGGAGGCGCCTACGAGCAGTACTTC; CDR3aa: CASSPRGVGGAYEQYF
d_gene: TRBD2; abundance: NA; j_gene: TRBJ2-5; len: 15; v_gene: TRBV6-4; CDR3nt: TGTGCCAGGCGGGCTAGCGGGGGGACTCAAGAGACCCAGTACTTC; CDR3aa: CARRASGGTQETQYF
d_gene: NA; abundance: few; j_gene: TRBJ2-7; len: 11; v_gene: TRBV30; CDR3nt: TGTGCCTGGAGTGCGGGGTACGAGCAGTACTTC; CDR3aa: CAWSAGYEQYF